This TCR beta chain was recorded in a study of T-cell memory formation after mild COVID-19. Study-wide context: TCR clusters mostly belonged to single donors.

Overall study results and limits: A second wave of clones peaked on day 37, and their SARS-CoV-2 specificity went unconfirmed. Clones contracting across day 15 to 85 had a balanced CD4/CD8 profile; later expanding clones leaned CD4+.

The CDR3 is 13 amino acids. Germline values: CDR1 SGHTA, CDR2 FQGNSA. Deletions cut 5 bases from V and 5 bases from J, with 12 bases between. 5'RACE with constant-segment primers yielded barcoded, UMI-tagged TCR alpha and TCR beta cDNA libraries. MiXCR, applied by TCRdb to the 5' RACE reads, yields one record per CDR3 protein. The profile shows 450,000 to 650,000 distinct CDR3 sequences, 18% of them singletons. In its sample, this clonotype was seen a few times. Its target is not known. The sequence was collected from an adult woman who had mild COVID-19 (a few samples of this study predate the infection). Cell type and time point are not known. The specimen sequenced was PBMCs or a T cell subset sorted from them (not recorded which). The chain recombines TRBV7-2 with TRBJ2-5, with a weak D call TRBD2 (6 bases). DNA of the CDR3: TGTGCCAGCAGCCGAGATGGGGGGGAGACCCAGTACTTC. Amino acids: CASSRDGGETQYF.